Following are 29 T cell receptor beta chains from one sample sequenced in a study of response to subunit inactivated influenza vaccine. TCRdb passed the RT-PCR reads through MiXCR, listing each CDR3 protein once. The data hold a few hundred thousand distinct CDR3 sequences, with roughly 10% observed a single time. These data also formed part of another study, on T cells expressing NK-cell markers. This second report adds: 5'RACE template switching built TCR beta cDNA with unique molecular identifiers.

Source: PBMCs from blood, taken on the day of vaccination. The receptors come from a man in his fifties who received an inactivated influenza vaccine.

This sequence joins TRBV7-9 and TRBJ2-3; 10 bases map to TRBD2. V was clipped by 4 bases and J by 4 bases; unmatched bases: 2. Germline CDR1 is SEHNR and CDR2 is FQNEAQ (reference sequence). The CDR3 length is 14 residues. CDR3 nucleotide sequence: TGTGCCAGCAGCTCTCTAGCGGGAGCAGATACGCAGTATTTT. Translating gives CASSSLAGADTQYF.

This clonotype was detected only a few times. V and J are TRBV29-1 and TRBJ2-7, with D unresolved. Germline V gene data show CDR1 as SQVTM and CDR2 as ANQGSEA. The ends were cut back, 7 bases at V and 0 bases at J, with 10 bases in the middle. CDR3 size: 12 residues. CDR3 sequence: CSGSDGSYEQYF. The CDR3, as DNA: TGCAGCGGGTCTGATGGCTCCTACGAGCAGTACTTC.

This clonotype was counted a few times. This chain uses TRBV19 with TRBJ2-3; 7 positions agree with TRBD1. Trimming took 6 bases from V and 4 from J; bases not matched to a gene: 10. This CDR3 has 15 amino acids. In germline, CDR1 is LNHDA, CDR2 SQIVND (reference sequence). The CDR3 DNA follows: TGTGCCAGTAGGTTGACAGGGCGAGGAGCAGATACGCAGTATTTT. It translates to CASRLTGRGADTQYF.

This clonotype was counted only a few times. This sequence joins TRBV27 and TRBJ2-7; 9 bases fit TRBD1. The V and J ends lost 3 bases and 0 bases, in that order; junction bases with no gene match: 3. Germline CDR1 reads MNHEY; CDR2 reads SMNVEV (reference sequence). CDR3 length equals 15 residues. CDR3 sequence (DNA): TGTGCCAGCAGTTTTTCGGGACAGGGCTCCTACGAGCAGTACTTC. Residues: CASSFSGQGSYEQYF.

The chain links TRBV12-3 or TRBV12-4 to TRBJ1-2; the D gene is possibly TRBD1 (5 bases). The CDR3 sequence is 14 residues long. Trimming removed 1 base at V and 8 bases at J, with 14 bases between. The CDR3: CASSLGTGLGGYTF. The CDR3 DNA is TGTGCCAGCAGTTTAGGCACAGGCTTAGGGGGCTACACCTTC.

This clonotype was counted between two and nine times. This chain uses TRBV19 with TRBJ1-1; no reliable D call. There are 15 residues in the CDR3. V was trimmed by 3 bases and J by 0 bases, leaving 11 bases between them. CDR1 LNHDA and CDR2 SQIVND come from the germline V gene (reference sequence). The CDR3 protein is CASSIEAGLNTEAFF. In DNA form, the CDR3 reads TGTGCCAGTAGTATTGAGGCAGGCTTGAACACTGAAGCTTTCTTT.

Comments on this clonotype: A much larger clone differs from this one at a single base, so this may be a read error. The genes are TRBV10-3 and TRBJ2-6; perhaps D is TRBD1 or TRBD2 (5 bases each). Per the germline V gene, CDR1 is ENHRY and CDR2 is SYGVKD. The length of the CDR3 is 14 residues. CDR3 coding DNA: TGTGCCACCGAGGGGAGCTCTGGGGCCAACCTCCTGACTTTC. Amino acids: CATEGSSGANLLTF.

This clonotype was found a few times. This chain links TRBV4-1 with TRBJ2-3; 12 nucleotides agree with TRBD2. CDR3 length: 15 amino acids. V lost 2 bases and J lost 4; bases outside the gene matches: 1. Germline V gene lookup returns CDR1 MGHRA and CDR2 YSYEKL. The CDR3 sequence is CASSQLAGGPDTQYF. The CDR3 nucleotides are TGCGCCAGCAGCCAACTAGCGGGGGGGCCAGATACGCAGTATTTT.

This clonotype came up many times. The CDR3 DNA sequence: TGTGCCAGCTCACCGGGCAGTTCCCACGAGCAGTACTTC. Protein product: CASSPGSSHEQYF. The chain recombines TRBV18 with TRBJ2-7, with D hard to call. The CDR3 spans 13 residues. Germline V lookup: CDR1 KGHSH, CDR2 LQKENI. V lost 3 bases, J lost 5 bases, and 11 bases lay in between.

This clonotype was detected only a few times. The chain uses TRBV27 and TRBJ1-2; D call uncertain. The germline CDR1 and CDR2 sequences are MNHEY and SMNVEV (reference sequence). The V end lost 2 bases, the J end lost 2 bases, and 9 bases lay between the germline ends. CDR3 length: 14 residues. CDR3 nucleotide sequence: TGTGCCAGCAGTTTAGTTGCAAAGAACTATGGCTACACCTTC. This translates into CASSLVAKNYGYTF.

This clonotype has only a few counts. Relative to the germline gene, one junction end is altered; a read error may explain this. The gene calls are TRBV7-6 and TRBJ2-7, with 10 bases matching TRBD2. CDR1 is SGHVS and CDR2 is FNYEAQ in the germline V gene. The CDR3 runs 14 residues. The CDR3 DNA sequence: TGTGCCAGCAGCCTAGCGGGAGATCCCTACGAGCAGTACTTC. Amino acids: CASSLAGDPYEQYF. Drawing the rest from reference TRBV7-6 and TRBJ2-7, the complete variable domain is GAGVSQSPRYKVTKRGQDVALRCDPISGHVSLYWYRQALGQGPEFLTYFNYEAQQDKSGLPNDRFSAERPEGSISTLTIQRTEQRDSAMYRCASSLAGDPYEQYFGPGTRLTVT.

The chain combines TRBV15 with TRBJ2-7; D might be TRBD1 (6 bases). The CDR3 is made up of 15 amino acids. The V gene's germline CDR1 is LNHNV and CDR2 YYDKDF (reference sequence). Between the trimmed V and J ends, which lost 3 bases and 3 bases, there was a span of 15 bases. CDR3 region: CATSRETQGIYEQYF. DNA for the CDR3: TGTGCCACCAGCAGGGAGACTCAGGGGATCTACGAGCAGTACTTC.

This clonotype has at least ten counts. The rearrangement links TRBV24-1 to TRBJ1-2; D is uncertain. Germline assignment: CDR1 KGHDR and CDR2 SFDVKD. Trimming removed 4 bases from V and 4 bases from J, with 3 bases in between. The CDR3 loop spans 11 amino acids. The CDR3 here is CATSDPYGYTF. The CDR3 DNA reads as TGTGCCACCAGTGACCCCTATGGCTACACCTTC.

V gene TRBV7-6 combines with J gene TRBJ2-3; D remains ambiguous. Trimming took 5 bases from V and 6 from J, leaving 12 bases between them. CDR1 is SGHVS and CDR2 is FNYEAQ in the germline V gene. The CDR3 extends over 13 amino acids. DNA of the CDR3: TGTGCCAGCAGCCTCACAAGGTCGGATACGCAGTATTTT. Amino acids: CASSLTRSDTQYF.

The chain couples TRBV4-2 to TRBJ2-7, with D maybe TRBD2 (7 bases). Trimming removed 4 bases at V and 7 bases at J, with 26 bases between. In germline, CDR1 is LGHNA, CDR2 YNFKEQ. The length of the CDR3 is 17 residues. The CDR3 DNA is TGTGCCAGCAGCCCCCACGGAAAGGGGGAGGGCCTGGGAGAGCAGTACTTC. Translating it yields CASSPHGKGEGLGEQYF.

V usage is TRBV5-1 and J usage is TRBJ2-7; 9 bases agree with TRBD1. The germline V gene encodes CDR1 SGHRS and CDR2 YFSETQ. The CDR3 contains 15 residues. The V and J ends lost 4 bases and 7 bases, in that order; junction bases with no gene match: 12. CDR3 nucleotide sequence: TGCGCCAGCAGCCTAGGGACAGGGAATGTCTGGGAGCAGTACTTC. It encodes CASSLGTGNVWEQYF.

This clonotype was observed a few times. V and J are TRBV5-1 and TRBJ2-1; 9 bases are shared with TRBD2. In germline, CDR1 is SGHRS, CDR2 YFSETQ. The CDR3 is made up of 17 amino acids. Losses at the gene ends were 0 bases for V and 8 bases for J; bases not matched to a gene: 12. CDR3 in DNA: TGCGCCAGCAGCTTGGAGGGCGCTAGCGGGAAATCGGATGAGCAGTTCTTC. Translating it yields CASSLEGASGKSDEQFF.

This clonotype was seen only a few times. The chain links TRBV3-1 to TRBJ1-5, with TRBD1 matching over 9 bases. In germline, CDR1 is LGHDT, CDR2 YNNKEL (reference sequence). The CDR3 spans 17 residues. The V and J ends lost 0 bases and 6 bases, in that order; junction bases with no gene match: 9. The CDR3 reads CASSQDLGQGLPQPQHF. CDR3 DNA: TGTGCCAGCAGCCAAGATCTGGGACAGGGACTCCCTCAGCCCCAGCATTTT.

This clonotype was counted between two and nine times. CDR3 DNA: TGTGCCAGCAGTTTTGGTCAGGCAGGAAATCAGCCCCAGCATTTT. This gives the protein CASSFGQAGNQPQHF. J is TRBJ1-5 and V is TRBV12-3 or TRBV12-4, with no clear D. The CDR3 has 15 residues. V lost 3 bases and J 4 bases, leaving 13 bases between the germline ends.

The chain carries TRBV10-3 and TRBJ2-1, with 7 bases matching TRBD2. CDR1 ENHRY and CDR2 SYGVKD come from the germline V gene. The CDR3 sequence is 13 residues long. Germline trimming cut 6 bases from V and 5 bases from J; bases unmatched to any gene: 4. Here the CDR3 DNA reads TGTGCCATCAGGCGGGAGACAAACAATGAGCAGTTCTTC. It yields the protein CAIRRETNNEQFF.

In DNA, the CDR3 is TGTGCCAGCAGCTTAGCGGTGACTAGCGGGAGGGGGACAGATACGCAGTATTTT. This gives the protein CASSLAVTSGRGTDTQYF. V gene TRBV7-2 combines with J gene TRBJ2-3, with 14 bases identical to TRBD2. CDR3 length equals 18 residues. With V trimmed by 0 bases and J by 3 bases, 5 bases remained unmatched. Germline CDR1 reads SGHTA; CDR2 reads FQGNSA.

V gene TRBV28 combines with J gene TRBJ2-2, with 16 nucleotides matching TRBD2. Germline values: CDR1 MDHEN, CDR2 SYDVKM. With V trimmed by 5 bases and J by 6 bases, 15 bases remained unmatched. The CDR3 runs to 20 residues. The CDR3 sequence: CASSPDPGLAGGPRPGELFF. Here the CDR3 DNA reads TGTGCCAGCAGTCCTGACCCGGGACTAGCGGGGGGGCCTCGACCCGGGGAGCTGTTTTTT.

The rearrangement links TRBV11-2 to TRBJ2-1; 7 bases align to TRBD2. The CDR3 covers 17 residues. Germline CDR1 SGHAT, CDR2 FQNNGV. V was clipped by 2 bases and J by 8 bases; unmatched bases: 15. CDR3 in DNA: TGTGCCAGCAGCTTAATCTTAGGAGGCGGGAGTTTCGATGAGCAGTTCTTC. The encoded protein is CASSLILGGGSFDEQFF. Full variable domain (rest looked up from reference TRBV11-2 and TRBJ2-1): EAGVAQSPRYKIIEKRQSVAFWCNPISGHATLYWYQQILGQGPKLLIQFQNNGVVDDSQLPKDRFSAERLKGVDSTLKIQPAKLEDSAVYLCASSLILGGGSFDEQFFGPGTRLTVL.

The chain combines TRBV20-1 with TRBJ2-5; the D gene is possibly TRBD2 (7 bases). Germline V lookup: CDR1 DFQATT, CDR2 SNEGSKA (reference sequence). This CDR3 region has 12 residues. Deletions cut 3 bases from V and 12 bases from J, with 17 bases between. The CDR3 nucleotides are TGCAGTGCTAGTGTCGAGGGGGGGATTGAGTACTTC. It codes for CSASVEGGIEYF.

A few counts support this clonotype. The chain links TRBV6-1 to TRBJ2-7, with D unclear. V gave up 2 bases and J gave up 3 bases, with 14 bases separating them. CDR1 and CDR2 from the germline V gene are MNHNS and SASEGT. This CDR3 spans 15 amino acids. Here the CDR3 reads CASSELAVLFYEQYF. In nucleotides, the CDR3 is TGTGCCAGCAGTGAACTGGCGGTTCTATTCTACGAGCAGTACTTC.

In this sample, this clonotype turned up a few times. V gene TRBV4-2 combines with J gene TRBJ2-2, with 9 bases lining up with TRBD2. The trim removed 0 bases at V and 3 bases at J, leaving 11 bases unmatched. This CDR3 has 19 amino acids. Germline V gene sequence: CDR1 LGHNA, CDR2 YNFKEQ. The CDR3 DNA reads TGTGCCAGCAGCCAAGATCCCCCTAGCGGGATTCGGGACACCGGGGAGCTGTTTTTT. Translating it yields CASSQDPPSGIRDTGELFF.

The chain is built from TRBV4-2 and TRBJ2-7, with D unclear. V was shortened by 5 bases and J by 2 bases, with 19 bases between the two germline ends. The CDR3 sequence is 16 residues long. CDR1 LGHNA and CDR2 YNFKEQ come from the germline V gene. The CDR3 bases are TGTGCCAGCAGCGAAGGAAGCCGGGCCCCCGCCTACGAGCAGTACTTC. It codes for CASSEGSRAPAYEQYF.

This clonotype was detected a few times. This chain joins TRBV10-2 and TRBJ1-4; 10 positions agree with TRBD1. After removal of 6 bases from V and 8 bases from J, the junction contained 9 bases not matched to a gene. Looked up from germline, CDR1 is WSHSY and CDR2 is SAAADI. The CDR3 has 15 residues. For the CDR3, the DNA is TGCGCCAGCAGGTTGACAGGGGGCGGTGACGAAAAACTGTTTTTT. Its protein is CASRLTGGGDEKLFF.

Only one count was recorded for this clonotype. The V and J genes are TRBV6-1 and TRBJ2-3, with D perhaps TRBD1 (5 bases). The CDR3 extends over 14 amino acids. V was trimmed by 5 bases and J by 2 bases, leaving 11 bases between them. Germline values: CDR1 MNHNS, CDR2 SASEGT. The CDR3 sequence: CASSRRQITDTQYF. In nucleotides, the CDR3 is TGTGCCAGCAGTAGGCGACAGATCACAGATACGCAGTATTTT.